This T cell receptor (beta chain) was captured by sequencing in a study of blood T cells in healthy people across ages. The CDR3 spans 11 residues. A second about 6 to 11 cycle PCR used barcoded and J-beta primers. Each CDR3 protein is one row after TCRdb ran MiXCR on the 5' RACE reads. The data hold approximately 800,000 distinct CDR3 sequences, with about 26% observed a single time. As to this clonotype: The junction departs from the called germline gene at one end, perhaps through a read error.

The same sample was also studied in work on T cells of mothers and their children. That source adds: Related and unrelated pairs show similar shaping of TCR recombination output by thymic selection.

The chain joins TRBV12-3 or TRBV12-4 to TRBJ1-1; D gene unclear. The clonotype was recovered from a boy younger than 18 in good health. The sample consisted of blood. CDR3 nucleotides: TGTGCCGGCAGTTTTCGTGTTGAAGCTTTCTTT. Translating gives CAGSFRVEAFF.